The 18 T cell receptor beta chains given below trace back to one sample, sequenced in a study of cytomegalovirus exposure and HLA in healthy donors. Use of 60 Vbeta and 13 Jbeta primers characterized the PCR. Clones were sequenced by immunoSEQ multiplex PCR, and TCRdb holds only the in-frame ones, with some missing. The table shows about 85,000 clones, with more than 75% occurring only once. Sequencing was done on a sample of PBMCs. The receptor source for this set is a woman in her 50s in good health and CMV-seropositive.

The chain joins TRBV29-1 to TRBJ2-5; TRBD1 agrees at 7 bases. J lost 2 bases, V lost 6 bases, and 6 bases had no gene match. The germline V gene has CDR1 SQVTM and CDR2 ANQGSEA. CDR3 length: 13 residues. The CDR3 DNA sequence: TGCAGCGTGAGTGGACAGGCACAAGAGACCCAGTACTTC. Encoded protein: CSVSGQAQETQYF.

The chain recombines TRBV5-4 with TRBJ2-1; the match to TRBD1 covers 12 bases. Trimming at V came to 4 bases and at J to 2 bases, leaving 7 bases not matched to a gene. CDR1 SGHNT and CDR2 YYREEE come from the germline V gene (reference sequence). This CDR3 spans 17 amino acids. The CDR3 DNA reads as TGTGCCAGCAGCCCGGGACAGGGGGCTATCGCCTACAATGAGCAGTTCTTC. Translated, it gives CASSPGQGAIAYNEQFF. Full variable domain (outside the CDR3, taken from reference TRBV5-4 and TRBJ2-1): ETGVTQSPTHLIKTRGQQVTLRCSSQSGHNTVSWYQQALGQGPQFIFQYYREEENGRGNFPPRFSGLQFPNYSSELNVNALELDDSALYLCASSPGQGAIAYNEQFFGPGTRLTVL.

The rearrangement joins TRBV25-1 to TRBJ1-1, with D perhaps TRBD1 (5 bases). V lost 4 bases, J lost 4 bases, and 22 bases lay in between. CDR1 and CDR2 from the germline V gene are MGHDK and SYGVNS. This CDR3 has 17 amino acids. This chain's CDR3 is CASSVPIGGTGGTEAFF. In nucleotides, the CDR3 is TGTGCCAGCAGTGTACCCATTGGCGGGACCGGGGGCACTGAAGCTTTCTTT.

The chain couples TRBV11-1 to TRBJ1-1; 11 bases map to TRBD1. The germline CDR1 and CDR2 sequences are SGHAT and FQDESV (reference sequence). There are 13 residues in the CDR3. V lost 6 bases and J lost 11; bases outside the gene matches: 8. The CDR3 bases are TGTGCCAGCAGTACCCGGACAGGGGGCGACGCTTTCTTT. Protein product: CASSTRTGGDAFF.

V is TRBV9 and J is TRBJ2-1, with TRBD2 identical over 8 bases. CDR3 length: 14 amino acids. Unmatched junction bases numbered 9, after V lost 4 bases and J lost 9 bases. From germline, CDR1 is SGDLS and CDR2 YYNGEE. CDR3 amino acids: CASSPPGLGGEQFF. CDR3 DNA sequence: TGTGCCAGCAGCCCCCCGGGACTAGGGGGTGAGCAGTTCTTC.

The chain combines TRBV7-8 with TRBJ2-5; perhaps TRBD2 as D (5 bases). Germline CDR1 reads SGHVS; CDR2 reads FQNEAQ. V lost 0 bases and J 3 bases, leaving 14 bases between the germline ends. The CDR3 totals 16 residues. The CDR3, as DNA: TGTGCCAGCAGCTTAGCGTTGGGGAGAGGAAAAGAGACCCAGTACTTC. Protein product: CASSLALGRGKETQYF. The full variable domain, with the rest looked up from reference TRBV7-8 and TRBJ2-5, is GAGVSQSPRYKVAKRGQDVALRCDPISGHVSLFWYQQALGQGPEFLTYFQNEAQLDKSGLPSDRFFAERPEGSVSTLKIQRTQQEDSAVYLCASSLALGRGKETQYFGPGTRLLVL.

The chain uses TRBV5-4 and TRBJ1-1, with TRBD1 identical over 9 bases. This CDR3 is built from 16 residues. CDR1 is SGHNT and CDR2 is YYREEE in the germline V gene (reference sequence). The trim removed 2 bases at V and 0 bases at J, leaving 5 bases unmatched. The CDR3 spells CASSFGQGRMNTEAFF. The CDR3 DNA sequence: TGTGCCAGCAGCTTTGGACAGGGGAGAATGAACACTGAAGCTTTCTTT. The whole variable domain, filled in from reference TRBV5-4 and TRBJ1-1, reads ETGVTQSPTHLIKTRGQQVTLRCSSQSGHNTVSWYQQALGQGPQFIFQYYREEENGRGNFPPRFSGLQFPNYSSELNVNALELDDSALYLCASSFGQGRMNTEAFFGQGTRLTVV.

The rearrangement links TRBV11-2 to TRBJ1-2; D perhaps matches TRBD1 (6 bases). With 5 bases removed from V and 4 bases from J, the gap between germline ends came to 17 bases. From germline, CDR1 is SGHAT and CDR2 FQNNGV. The CDR3 covers 15 residues. This chain's CDR3 is CASSPRGEGGYGYTF. The CDR3 DNA follows: TGTGCCAGCAGCCCAAGGGGGGAGGGGGGCTATGGCTACACCTTC.

V and J are TRBV19 and TRBJ2-3; 14 nucleotides align to TRBD2. The V and J ends lost 4 bases and 3 bases, in that order; junction bases with no gene match: 3. CDR3 size: 16 residues. Germline CDR1 and CDR2: LNHDA and SQIVND (reference sequence). Here the CDR3 reads CASSTGTSGRTDTQYF. CDR3 bases: TGTGCCAGTAGTACCGGGACTAGCGGGAGAACAGATACGCAGTATTTT.

This chain links TRBV19 with TRBJ2-5; 8 nucleotides agree with TRBD1. The germline V gene encodes CDR1 LNHDA and CDR2 SQIVND (reference sequence). The CDR3 is made up of 16 amino acids. Germline trimming cut 3 bases from V and 2 bases from J; bases unmatched to any gene: 8. The CDR3 loop reads CASSIKLQGGQETQYF. The DNA of the CDR3 is TGTGCCAGTAGTATTAAATTACAGGGGGGACAAGAGACCCAGTACTTC.

Note on this clone: Additional DNA sequences in this sample encode the identical CDR3. The V gene is TRBV19, the J gene TRBJ1-2; TRBD1 matches at 7 bases. Trimming took 5 bases from V and 4 from J; bases not matched to a gene: 4. In germline, CDR1 is LNHDA, CDR2 SQIVND (reference sequence). The CDR3 is 13 amino acids. CDR3 region: CASSRDSFYGYTF. The CDR3 DNA follows: TGTGCCAGTAGTCGGGACAGTTTCTATGGCTACACCTTC.

The rearrangement joins TRBV4-1 to TRBJ1-6; perhaps TRBD1 as D (6 bases). CDR1 and CDR2 (germline): MGHRA, YSYEKL. V gave up 1 base and J gave up 7 bases, with 11 bases separating them. This CDR3 has 15 residues. CDR3 region: CASSQVSQGNSPLHF. The CDR3 DNA sequence: TGCGCCAGCAGCCAAGTGAGTCAGGGGAATTCACCCCTCCACTTT.

The chain couples TRBV11-3 to TRBJ2-1, with 10 nucleotides matching TRBD2. The V and J ends lost 4 bases and 8 bases, in that order; junction bases with no gene match: 8. The CDR3 is 15 residues long. Germline V gene lookup returns CDR1 SGHNT and CDR2 YENEEA. The CDR3 reads CASSSDGLAGDEQFF. The CDR3, as DNA: TGTGCCAGCAGCTCCGACGGGCTAGCGGGAGATGAGCAGTTCTTC.

Only a few counts were recorded for this clone. The chain employs TRBV11-2 and TRBJ1-1, with D possibly being TRBD1 (5 bases). The CDR3 loop spans 16 amino acids. V was cut by 1 base and J by 3 bases, with 15 bases left in between. Germline V gives CDR1 SGHAT, CDR2 FQNNGV. As DNA, the CDR3 is TGTGCCAGCAGCTTAGTATACCAGGGAAGGGACACTGAAGCTTTCTTT. This codes for CASSLVYQGRDTEAFF.

The chain employs TRBV7-9 and TRBJ1-1, with 10 bases aligning to TRBD1. The CDR3 covers 16 residues. Losses at the gene ends were 5 bases for V and 6 bases for J; bases not matched to a gene: 12. Germline CDR1 is SEHNR and CDR2 is FQNEAQ (reference sequence). CDR3 sequence (DNA): TGTGCCAGCAGCCGGGGGTCGGGACAGGGGATCGCTGAAGCTTTCTTT. As protein: CASSRGSGQGIAEAFF. Supplemented by reference TRBV7-9 and TRBJ1-1, the full variable domain reads DTGVSQNPRHKITKRGQNVTFRCDPISEHNRLYWYRQTLGQGPEFLTYFQNEAQLEKSRLLSDRFSAERPKGSFSTLEIQRTEQGDSAMYLCASSRGSGQGIAEAFFGQGTRLTVV.

The gene calls are TRBV5-1 and TRBJ1-2, with 9 bases matching TRBD1. The J segment lost 8 bases and the V segment lost 1 base, leaving 6 bases of the junction unmatched. The germline CDR1 and CDR2 sequences are SGHRS and YFSETQ. CDR3 length equals 14 residues. The chain's CDR3 is CASSLNRDREGYTF. DNA of the CDR3: TGCGCCAGCAGCTTGAACCGGGACAGGGAGGGCTACACCTTC.

The chain has TRBV9 and TRBJ2-2, with TRBD2 identical over 10 bases. CDR3 length: 16 amino acids. Trimming removed 5 bases from V and 5 bases from J; junction bases left unmatched: 9. Germline assignment: CDR1 SGDLS and CDR2 YYNGEE. The CDR3 here is CASSELAGGLTGELFF. The CDR3 bases are TGTGCCAGCAGTGAATTAGCGGGGGGTCTTACCGGGGAGCTGTTTTTT. Based on the CDR3 plus reference TRBV9 and TRBJ2-2, the full variable domain is DSGVTQTPKHLITATGQRVTLRCSPRSGDLSVYWYQQSLDQGLQFLIQYYNGEERAKGNILERFSAQQFPDLHSELNLSSLELGDSALYFCASSELAGGLTGELFFGEGSRLTVL.

The V call is TRBV7-6, the J call TRBJ2-3, with D possibly TRBD1 on 6 matching bases. The CDR3 has 16 residues. Germline CDR1 reads SGHVS; CDR2 reads FNYEAQ. V was shortened by 0 bases and J by 0 bases, with 10 bases between the two germline ends. CDR3 protein: CASSLATRGSTDTQYF. The CDR3 DNA follows: TGTGCCAGCAGCTTAGCTACGAGGGGGAGCACAGATACGCAGTATTTT.